These T cell receptor beta chains were read from a single sample in a study of early T cells in non-severe SARS-CoV-2 infection. In TCRdb, the 5' RACE reads were re-called with MiXCR into one record per CDR3 protein. The table lists tens of thousands of distinct CDR3 sequences, around 14% of them singletons. Material for sequencing was whole blood. Every receptor here comes from an adult who was a healthcare worker with PCR-confirmed SARS-CoV-2 infection or an uninfected control (not recorded which). Each CDR3 is given with its conserved first and last residue. Each record gives: J gene, clone size, V gene, D gene, CDR3 protein, CDR3 DNA. D genes are given only for firm matches. Not all rows give a size; the values are once, few, many and, for expanded clones, a class.

j_gene: TRBJ2-7; abundance: few; v_gene: TRBV27; d_gene: TRBD1; CDR3aa: CASSPSGRGRGEQYF; CDR3nt: TGTGCCAGCAGCCCCTCCGGCAGGGGGCGTGGGGAGCAGTACTTC
j_gene: TRBJ1-2; abundance: many; v_gene: TRBV6-2/TRBV6-3; d_gene: -; CDR3aa: CASTLQGKSNYGYTF; CDR3nt: TGTGCCAGCACCCTTCAGGGGAAGAGTAACTATGGCTACACCTTC
j_gene: TRBJ2-5; abundance: many; v_gene: TRBV29-1; d_gene: -; CDR3aa: CSVEGRPTQYF; CDR3nt: TGCAGCGTTGAAGGCCGCCCGACCCAGTACTTC
j_gene: TRBJ2-3; abundance: -; v_gene: TRBV5-4; d_gene: -; CDR3aa: CASSLEAVSTDTQYF; CDR3nt: TGTGCCAGCAGCTTGGAGGCAGTTAGCACAGATACGCAGTATTTT
j_gene: TRBJ1-6; abundance: few; v_gene: TRBV6-1; d_gene: -; CDR3aa: CASGRSNSPLHF; CDR3nt: TGTGCCAGCGGCAGGTCGAATTCACCCCTCCACTTT
j_gene: TRBJ2-3; abundance: -; v_gene: TRBV6-6; d_gene: TRBD2; CDR3aa: CASSYISGGSDTQYF; CDR3nt: TGTGCCAGCAGTTACATCAGCGGGGGTTCAGATACGCAGTATTTT
j_gene: TRBJ1-1; abundance: -; v_gene: TRBV12-3/TRBV12-4; d_gene: TRBD1; CDR3aa: CASSSGAGGSNTEAFF; CDR3nt: TGTGCCAGCAGTTCCGGGGCAGGGGGGTCGAACACTGAAGCTTTCTTT
j_gene: TRBJ1-6; abundance: -; v_gene: TRBV3-1; d_gene: -; CDR3aa: CASSQTPGRGNSPLHF; CDR3nt: TGTGCCAGCAGCCAAACCCCGGGGAGGGGCAATTCACCCCTCCACTTT
j_gene: TRBJ1-2; abundance: -; v_gene: TRBV19; d_gene: -; CDR3aa: CASSIVGVSGYGYTF; CDR3nt: TGTGCCAGTAGTATAGTTGGAGTTTCGGGCTATGGCTACACCTTC
j_gene: TRBJ2-5; abundance: -; v_gene: TRBV6-1; d_gene: -; CDR3aa: CASTSTGPQETQYF; CDR3nt: TGTGCCAGCACCTCGACAGGTCCGCAAGAGACCCAGTACTTC
j_gene: TRBJ1-1; abundance: many; v_gene: TRBV29-1; d_gene: -; CDR3aa: CSVGKAGENTEAFF; CDR3nt: TGCAGCGTTGGAAAGGCGGGGGAGAACACTGAAGCTTTCTTT
j_gene: TRBJ2-2; abundance: many; v_gene: TRBV4-2; d_gene: -; CDR3aa: CASSRLTGTGELFF; CDR3nt: TGTGCCAGCAGCCGACTGACGGGCACCGGGGAGCTGTTTTTT
j_gene: TRBJ2-3; abundance: -; v_gene: TRBV11-3; d_gene: TRBD2; CDR3aa: CASSPRTSGAVTQYF; CDR3nt: TGTGCCAGCAGCCCCCGGACTAGCGGGGCAGTTACGCAGTATTTT
j_gene: TRBJ1-5; abundance: few; v_gene: TRBV7-9; d_gene: -; CDR3aa: CASSHVGLRQPQHF; CDR3nt: TGTGCCAGCAGCCACGTGGGGCTGCGTCAGCCCCAGCATTTT
j_gene: TRBJ1-5; abundance: few; v_gene: TRBV30; d_gene: -; CDR3aa: CAWRDDNQPQHF; CDR3nt: TGTGCCTGGAGGGATGATAATCAGCCCCAGCATTTT
j_gene: TRBJ2-1; abundance: many; v_gene: TRBV2; d_gene: -; CDR3aa: CASTGTGYEQFF; CDR3nt: TGTGCCAGCACTGGTACCGGCTATGAGCAGTTCTTC
j_gene: TRBJ2-7; abundance: -; v_gene: TRBV5-4; d_gene: -; CDR3aa: CASSLGRFYEQYF; CDR3nt: TGTGCCAGCAGCTTGGGCAGGTTCTACGAGCAGTACTTC
j_gene: TRBJ2-7; abundance: few; v_gene: TRBV3-1; d_gene: -; CDR3aa: CASSQGDYEQYF; CDR3nt: TGTGCCAGCAGCCAGGGAGATTACGAGCAGTACTTC
j_gene: TRBJ1-3; abundance: -; v_gene: TRBV29-1; d_gene: -; CDR3aa: CSVMGAGAGNTIYF; CDR3nt: TGCAGCGTCATGGGGGCAGGGGCTGGAAACACCATATATTTT
j_gene: TRBJ2-1; abundance: many; v_gene: TRBV24-1; d_gene: -; CDR3aa: CATSDPGNFYNEQFF; CDR3nt: TGTGCCACCAGTGATCCCGGGAACTTTTACAATGAGCAGTTCTTC
j_gene: TRBJ2-7; abundance: few; v_gene: TRBV20-1; d_gene: -; CDR3aa: CSAPDSDYEQYF; CDR3nt: TGCAGTGCCCCGGACAGCGACTACGAGCAGTACTTC
j_gene: TRBJ2-7; abundance: few; v_gene: TRBV20-1; d_gene: -; CDR3aa: CSARDLNWYEQYF; CDR3nt: TGCAGTGCTAGAGATCTCAACTGGTACGAGCAGTACTTC
j_gene: TRBJ2-5; abundance: many; v_gene: TRBV12-3/TRBV12-4; d_gene: TRBD2; CDR3aa: CASSSGLGQETQYF; CDR3nt: TGTGCCAGCAGTTCCGGACTAGGCCAAGAGACCCAGTACTTC
j_gene: TRBJ2-7; abundance: -; v_gene: TRBV5-1; d_gene: TRBD1; CDR3aa: CASSSTTGTSSYEQYF; CDR3nt: TGCGCCAGCAGCAGCACGACAGGGACGAGTTCCTACGAGCAGTACTTC
j_gene: TRBJ2-1; abundance: -; v_gene: TRBV9; d_gene: -; CDR3aa: CASSVASGYNEQFF; CDR3nt: TGTGCCAGCAGCGTAGCTTCAGGATACAATGAGCAGTTCTTC
j_gene: TRBJ2-5; abundance: -; v_gene: TRBV5-4; d_gene: -; CDR3aa: CASSLGELLETQYF; CDR3nt: TGTGCCAGCAGCTTGGGCGAGTTGCTAGAGACCCAGTACTTC
j_gene: TRBJ2-6; abundance: -; v_gene: TRBV6-5; d_gene: -; CDR3aa: CASNRSPGANVLTF; CDR3nt: TGTGCCAGCAATAGGAGCCCTGGGGCCAACGTCCTGACTTTC
j_gene: TRBJ2-5; abundance: many; v_gene: TRBV11-2; d_gene: -; CDR3aa: CASSPTLGTQETQYF; CDR3nt: TGTGCCAGCAGCCCGACCTTGGGCACACAAGAGACCCAGTACTTC
j_gene: TRBJ2-1; abundance: -; v_gene: TRBV5-1; d_gene: -; CDR3aa: CASGSWGAGNEQFF; CDR3nt: TGCGCCAGCGGCAGCTGGGGGGCCGGCAATGAGCAGTTCTTC
j_gene: TRBJ2-2; abundance: many; v_gene: TRBV7-9; d_gene: TRBD1; CDR3aa: CASSPPGQGDTGELFF; CDR3nt: TGTGCCAGCAGCCCGCCGGGACAGGGTGACACCGGGGAGCTGTTTTTT
j_gene: TRBJ2-5; abundance: few; v_gene: TRBV10-2; d_gene: -; CDR3aa: CASSVFRGSETQYF; CDR3nt: TGCGCCAGCAGTGTGTTCCGGGGGTCAGAGACCCAGTACTTC
j_gene: TRBJ2-7; abundance: many; v_gene: TRBV5-1; d_gene: TRBD2; CDR3aa: CASSLVSGDTYEQYF; CDR3nt: TGCGCCAGCAGCTTGGTTAGCGGGGATACCTACGAGCAGTACTTC
j_gene: TRBJ1-1; abundance: few; v_gene: TRBV29-1; d_gene: -; CDR3aa: CSVGFGGTTEAFF; CDR3nt: TGCAGCGTTGGCTTCGGAGGGACCACTGAAGCTTTCTTT
j_gene: TRBJ1-5; abundance: few; v_gene: TRBV6-5; d_gene: -; CDR3aa: CASTSGDQPQHF; CDR3nt: TGTGCCAGCACCTCCGGGGATCAGCCCCAGCATTTT
j_gene: TRBJ2-1; abundance: -; v_gene: TRBV2; d_gene: TRBD2; CDR3aa: CASSGGLAVGSSYNEQFF; CDR3nt: TGTGCCAGCAGTGGGGGACTAGCGGTGGGAAGCTCCTACAATGAGCAGTTCTTC
j_gene: TRBJ2-2; abundance: many; v_gene: TRBV12-3/TRBV12-4; d_gene: -; CDR3aa: CASSLGGTGELFF; CDR3nt: TGTGCCAGCAGCCTGGGAGGCACCGGGGAGCTGTTTTTT
j_gene: TRBJ1-2; abundance: -; v_gene: TRBV7-6; d_gene: TRBD1; CDR3aa: CASSSQGGQGYGYTF; CDR3nt: TGTGCCAGCAGCTCCCAGGGGGGACAGGGTTATGGCTACACCTTC
j_gene: TRBJ2-3; abundance: -; v_gene: TRBV4-1; d_gene: TRBD2; CDR3aa: CASSHAPSGDTDTQYF; CDR3nt: TGCGCCAGCAGCCATGCCCCCAGCGGGGACACAGATACGCAGTATTTT
j_gene: TRBJ1-3; abundance: few; v_gene: TRBV7-9; d_gene: -; CDR3aa: CASSLGGTGNTIYF; CDR3nt: TGTGCCAGCAGCTTAGGGGGAACTGGAAACACCATATATTTT
j_gene: TRBJ2-1; abundance: few; v_gene: TRBV19; d_gene: TRBD2; CDR3aa: CASSIAGVSYNEQFF; CDR3nt: TGTGCCAGTAGTATTGCGGGGGTGTCCTACAATGAGCAGTTCTTC
j_gene: TRBJ2-1; abundance: -; v_gene: TRBV6-6; d_gene: -; CDR3aa: CASSYPGELEQFF; CDR3nt: TGTGCCAGCAGTTACCCCGGGGAGCTTGAGCAGTTCTTC
j_gene: TRBJ2-7; abundance: -; v_gene: TRBV20-1; d_gene: -; CDR3aa: CSARGSNYEQYF; CDR3nt: TGCAGTGCTAGAGGGAGCAACTACGAGCAGTACTTC
j_gene: TRBJ1-2; abundance: few; v_gene: TRBV20-1; d_gene: -; CDR3aa: CSATANGYGYTF; CDR3nt: TGCAGTGCAACGGCTAATGGCTATGGCTACACCTTC
j_gene: TRBJ2-7; abundance: -; v_gene: TRBV11-2; d_gene: -; CDR3aa: CASSLATDPYYEQYF; CDR3nt: TGTGCCAGCAGCTTAGCGACAGACCCTTACTACGAGCAGTACTTC
j_gene: TRBJ2-3; abundance: few; v_gene: TRBV10-3; d_gene: TRBD2; CDR3aa: CAISGLAGVRDTQYF; CDR3nt: TGTGCCATCAGTGGTTTAGCGGGGGTGCGTGATACGCAGTATTTT
j_gene: TRBJ2-3; abundance: few; v_gene: TRBV29-1; d_gene: -; CDR3aa: CSALGGTTDTQYF; CDR3nt: TGCAGCGCCCTTGGGGGCACCACAGATACGCAGTATTTT
j_gene: TRBJ2-5; abundance: many; v_gene: TRBV4-2; d_gene: -; CDR3aa: CASSQDSRGETQYF; CDR3nt: TGTGCCAGCAGCCAAGATAGCAGGGGTGAGACCCAGTACTTC
j_gene: TRBJ2-7; abundance: -; v_gene: TRBV20-1; d_gene: -; CDR3aa: CSARGPDSTHEQYF; CDR3nt: TGCAGTGCTAGGGGACCGGACTCAACGCACGAGCAGTACTTC
j_gene: TRBJ2-7; abundance: -; v_gene: TRBV4-2; d_gene: TRBD2; CDR3aa: CASSQALAGGPSYEQYF; CDR3nt: TGTGCCAGCAGCCAAGCCCTAGCGGGGGGCCCTTCCTACGAGCAGTACTTC
j_gene: TRBJ2-5; abundance: few; v_gene: TRBV18; d_gene: -; CDR3aa: CASSPSGEETQYF; CDR3nt: TGTGCCAGCTCACCATCTGGGGAAGAGACCCAGTACTTC
j_gene: TRBJ2-3; abundance: few; v_gene: TRBV6-5; d_gene: -; CDR3aa: CASSYSTAGGPADTQYF; CDR3nt: TGTGCCAGCAGTTACTCGACTGCTGGGGGTCCTGCAGATACGCAGTATTTT
j_gene: TRBJ2-1; abundance: few; v_gene: TRBV11-2; d_gene: -; CDR3aa: CASSLFPRSQRSKQFF; CDR3nt: TGTGCCAGCAGCTTATTTCCCAGATCCCAACGGTCGAAGCAGTTCTTC
j_gene: TRBJ2-5; abundance: -; v_gene: TRBV12-3/TRBV12-4; d_gene: -; CDR3aa: CASSFAARETQYF; CDR3nt: TGTGCCAGCAGTTTTGCCGCACGAGAGACCCAGTACTTC
j_gene: TRBJ2-6; abundance: -; v_gene: TRBV4-1; d_gene: -; CDR3aa: CASSQPQQGPGANVLTF; CDR3nt: TGCGCCAGCAGCCAACCTCAACAGGGACCTGGGGCCAACGTCCTGACTTTC
j_gene: TRBJ1-1; abundance: -; v_gene: TRBV6-5; d_gene: TRBD1; CDR3aa: CASTNPGQKAFF; CDR3nt: TGTGCCAGCACCAACCCGGGACAGAAAGCTTTCTTT
j_gene: TRBJ1-5; abundance: few; v_gene: TRBV6-2/TRBV6-3; d_gene: -; CDR3aa: CASTPDGGLGQPQHF; CDR3nt: TGTGCCAGCACCCCAGATGGGGGTCTAGGTCAGCCCCAGCATTTT
j_gene: TRBJ1-1; abundance: few; v_gene: TRBV9; d_gene: TRBD1; CDR3aa: CASSPRGQASYTEAFF; CDR3nt: TGTGCCAGCAGCCCCAGAGGACAGGCCTCGTACACTGAAGCTTTCTTT
j_gene: TRBJ2-3; abundance: -; v_gene: TRBV10-3; d_gene: TRBD1; CDR3aa: CAIRDRQGVDTQYF; CDR3nt: TGTGCCATCAGAGACAGACAGGGTGTAGATACGCAGTATTTT
j_gene: TRBJ2-1; abundance: few; v_gene: TRBV3-1; d_gene: -; CDR3aa: CASTRGRIGGLNSEQFF; CDR3nt: TGTGCCAGCACCCGGGGCAGGATAGGGGGGCTTAATAGTGAGCAGTTCTTC
j_gene: TRBJ1-2; abundance: few; v_gene: TRBV6-2/TRBV6-3; d_gene: -; CDR3aa: CASSYRDKLYGYTF; CDR3nt: TGTGCCAGCAGTTACCGGGACAAACTCTATGGCTACACCTTC